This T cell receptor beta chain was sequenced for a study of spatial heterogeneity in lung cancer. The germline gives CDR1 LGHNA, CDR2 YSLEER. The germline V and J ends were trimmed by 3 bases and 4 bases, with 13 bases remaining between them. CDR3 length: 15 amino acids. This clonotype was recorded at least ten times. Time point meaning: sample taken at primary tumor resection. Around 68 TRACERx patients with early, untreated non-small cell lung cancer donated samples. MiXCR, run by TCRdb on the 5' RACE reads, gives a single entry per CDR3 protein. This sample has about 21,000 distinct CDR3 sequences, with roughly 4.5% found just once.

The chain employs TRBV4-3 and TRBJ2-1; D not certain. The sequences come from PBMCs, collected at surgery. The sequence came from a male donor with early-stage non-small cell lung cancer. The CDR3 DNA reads TGCGCCAGCAGCCAGAATTCCGATGTGTACAATGAGCAGTTCTTC. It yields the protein CASSQNSDVYNEQFF.